This T cell receptor beta chain was captured in a study of breast tumors, draining lymph nodes, adjacent tissues. Notes on the study in general: Data fit most tumor T cells coming from lymph node, expanding in tumor.

This clonotype was observed at least ten times. Its target is not known. V lost 7 bases and J lost 5; bases outside the gene matches: 9. The CDR3 loop spans 15 amino acids. Per germline, CDR1 MDHEN and CDR2 SYDVKM. Breast cancer patients provided tissue from their axillary draining lymph nodes. MiXCR, applied by TCRdb to the multiplex PCR reads, yields one record per CDR3 protein. Of under 250,000 distinct CDR3 sequences in the sample, approximately 29% were seen once. Sequenced material: axillary lymph node tissue. The receptor comes from a female donor with breast cancer. Some clones in this sample may be carry-over from other donors' samples. The chain combines TRBV28 with TRBJ1-5, with 9 bases identical to TRBD1. The CDR3 DNA reads TGTGCCAGCACTTCCCGGGGACAGGGCTATCAGCCCCAGCATTTT. Residues: CASTSRGQGYQPQHF.